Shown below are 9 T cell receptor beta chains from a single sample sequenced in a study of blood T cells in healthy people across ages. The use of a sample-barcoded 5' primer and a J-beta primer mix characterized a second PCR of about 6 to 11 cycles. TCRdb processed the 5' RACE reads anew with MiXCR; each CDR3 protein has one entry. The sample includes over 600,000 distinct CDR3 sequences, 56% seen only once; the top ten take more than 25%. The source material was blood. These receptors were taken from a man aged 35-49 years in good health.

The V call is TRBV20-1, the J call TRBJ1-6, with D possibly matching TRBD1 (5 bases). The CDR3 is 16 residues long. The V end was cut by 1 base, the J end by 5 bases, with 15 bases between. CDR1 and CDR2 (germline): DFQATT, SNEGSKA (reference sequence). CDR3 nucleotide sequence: TGCAGTGCTAGAGGGGTCCAGGGCTTGGATAATTCACCCCTCCACTTT. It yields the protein CSARGVQGLDNSPLHF.

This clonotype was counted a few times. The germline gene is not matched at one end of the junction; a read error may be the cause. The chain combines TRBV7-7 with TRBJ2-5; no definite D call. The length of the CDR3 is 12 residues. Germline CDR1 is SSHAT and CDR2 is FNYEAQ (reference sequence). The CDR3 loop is CASRIVRETQYF. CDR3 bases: TGTGCTAGCAGGATAGTGCGGGAGACCCAGTACTTC.

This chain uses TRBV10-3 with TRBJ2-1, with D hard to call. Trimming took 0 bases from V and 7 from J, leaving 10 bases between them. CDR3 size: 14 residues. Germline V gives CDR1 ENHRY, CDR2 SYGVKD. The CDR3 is CAISESRSVNEQFF. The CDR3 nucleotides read TGTGCCATCAGTGAGTCGCGGAGTGTAAATGAGCAGTTCTTC.

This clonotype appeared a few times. The CDR3 spells CASSADRVNNEQFF. In nucleotides, the CDR3 is TGCGCCAGCAGCGCGGACAGGGTCAACAATGAGCAGTTCTTC. The V and J genes are TRBV5-1 and TRBJ2-1, with 8 bases fitting TRBD1. This CDR3 contains 14 residues. V was clipped by 4 bases and J by 5 bases; unmatched bases: 5. CDR1 and CDR2 from the germline V gene are SGHRS and YFSETQ.

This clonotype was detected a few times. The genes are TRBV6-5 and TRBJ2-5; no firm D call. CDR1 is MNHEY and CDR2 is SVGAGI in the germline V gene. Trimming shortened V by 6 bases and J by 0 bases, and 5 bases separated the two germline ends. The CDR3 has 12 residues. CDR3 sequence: CASRGYQETQYF. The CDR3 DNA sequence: TGTGCCAGCAGGGGGTACCAAGAGACCCAGTACTTC.

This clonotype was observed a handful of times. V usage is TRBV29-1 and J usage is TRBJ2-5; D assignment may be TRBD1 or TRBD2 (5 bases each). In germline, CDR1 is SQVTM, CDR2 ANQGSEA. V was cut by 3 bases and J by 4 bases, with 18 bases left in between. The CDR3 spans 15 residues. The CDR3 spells CSVEKPRGIGETQYF. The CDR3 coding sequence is TGCAGCGTTGAGAAGCCGAGGGGAATAGGAGAGACCCAGTACTTC.

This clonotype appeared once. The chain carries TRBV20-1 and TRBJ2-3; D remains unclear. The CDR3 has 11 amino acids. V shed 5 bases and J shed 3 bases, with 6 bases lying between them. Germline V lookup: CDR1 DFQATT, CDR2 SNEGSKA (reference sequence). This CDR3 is CSAERTDTQYF. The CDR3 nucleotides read TGCAGTGCTGAACGGACAGATACGCAGTATTTT.

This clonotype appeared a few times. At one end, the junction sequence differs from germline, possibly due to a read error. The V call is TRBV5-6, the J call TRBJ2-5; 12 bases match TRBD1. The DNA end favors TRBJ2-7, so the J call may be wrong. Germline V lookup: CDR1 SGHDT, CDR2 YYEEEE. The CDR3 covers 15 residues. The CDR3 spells CANSPGTGGTYEQYF. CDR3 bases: TGTGCCAACAGCCCGGGGACAGGGGGCACGTACGAGCAGTACTTC.

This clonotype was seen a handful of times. The CDR3 region is CSATLARDSNQPQHF. DNA for the CDR3: TGCAGTGCTACTTTGGCCAGGGATAGCAATCAGCCCCAGCATTTT. This chain links TRBV20-1 with TRBJ1-5; possibly TRBD1 for D (5 bases). Trimming cost V 4 bases and J 0 bases, with 13 bases left between them. Germline V gives CDR1 DFQATT, CDR2 SNEGSKA (reference sequence). The CDR3 length is 15 residues.